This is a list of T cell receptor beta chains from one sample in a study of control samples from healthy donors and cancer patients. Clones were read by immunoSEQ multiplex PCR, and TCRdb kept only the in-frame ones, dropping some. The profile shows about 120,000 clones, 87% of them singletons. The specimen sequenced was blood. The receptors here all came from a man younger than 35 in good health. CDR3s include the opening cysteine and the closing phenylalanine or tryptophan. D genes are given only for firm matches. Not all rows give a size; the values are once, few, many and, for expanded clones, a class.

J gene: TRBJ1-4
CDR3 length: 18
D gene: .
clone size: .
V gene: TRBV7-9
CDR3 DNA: TGTGCCAGCAGCCAATTACCCCCCCCAACAGGCCTTAATGAAAAACTGTTTTTT
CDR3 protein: CASSQLPPPTGLNEKLFF

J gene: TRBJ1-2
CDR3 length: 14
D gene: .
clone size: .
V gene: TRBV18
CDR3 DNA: TGTGCCAGCTCACCCGGCGAGGGGAAGGGTGGCTACACCTTC
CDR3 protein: CASSPGEGKGGYTF

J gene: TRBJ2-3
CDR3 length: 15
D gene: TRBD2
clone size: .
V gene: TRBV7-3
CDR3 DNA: TGTGCCAGCACCAGGACTAGCGGGAGACAAGATACGCAGTATTTT
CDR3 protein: CASTRTSGRQDTQYF

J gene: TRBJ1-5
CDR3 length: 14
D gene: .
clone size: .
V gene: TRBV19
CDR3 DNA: TGTGCCAGTAGTACCGGGACTAGCAATCAGCCCCAGCATTTT
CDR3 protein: CASSTGTSNQPQHF

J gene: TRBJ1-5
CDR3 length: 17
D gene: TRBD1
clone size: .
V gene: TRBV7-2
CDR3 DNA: TGTGCCAGCAGCCTAAACAGGGGTATGTTTAGCAATCAGCCCCAGCATTTT
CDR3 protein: CASSLNRGMFSNQPQHF

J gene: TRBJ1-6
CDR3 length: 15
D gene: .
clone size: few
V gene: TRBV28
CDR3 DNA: TGTGCCAGCAGTCCTCGTCGGCGAGGTAATTCACCCCTCCACTTT
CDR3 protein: CASSPRRRGNSPLHF

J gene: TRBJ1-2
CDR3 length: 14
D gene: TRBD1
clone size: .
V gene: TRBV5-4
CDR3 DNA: TGTGCCAGCAGTATAGACAGGGGTGGAAATGGCTACACCTTC
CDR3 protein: CASSIDRGGNGYTF

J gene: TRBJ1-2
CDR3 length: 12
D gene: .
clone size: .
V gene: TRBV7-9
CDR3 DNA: TGTGCCAGCAGCCCACGGACAGATGGCTACACCTTC
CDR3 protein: CASSPRTDGYTF

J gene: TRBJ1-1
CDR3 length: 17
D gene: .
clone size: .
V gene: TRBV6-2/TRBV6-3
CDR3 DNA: TGTGCCAGCAGTTACAGCAGGGTCTGGGGAAGGGGCGCTGAAGCTTTCTTT
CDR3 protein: CASSYSRVWGRGAEAFF

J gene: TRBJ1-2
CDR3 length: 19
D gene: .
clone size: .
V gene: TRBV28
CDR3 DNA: TGTGCCAGCAGTTCAAACAGGGATGGGCCGGGGAGACCTAACTATGGCTACACCTTC
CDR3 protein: CASSSNRDGPGRPNYGYTF